This TCR beta chain was retrieved from a study of cytomegalovirus exposure and HLA in healthy donors. Researchers ran the PCR with 60 Vbeta and 13 Jbeta primers. The assay was immunoSEQ multiplex PCR, and TCRdb's table has in-frame clones only and misses some. This sample yields approximately 82,000 clones, of which 62% are seen a single time; 5% to 6.5% belongs to the top ten. Study-level findings and limits: The likely origin of a cluster of highly shared sequence variants was a sequencing artifact. The authors listed around 150 TCR beta chains as cytomegalovirus-associated. The study carried out a later analysis of TCR beta sequences. It associated approximately 15,000 of them with specific HLA alleles at a false discovery rate of 0.05.

As to this clone: Its antigen is unidentified.

V lost 5 bases and J lost 6; bases outside the gene matches: 11. This CDR3 is built from 16 residues. Germline lookup yields CDR1 MNHNY and CDR2 SVGAGI (reference sequence). Input material: PBMCs. The V gene is TRBV6-6, the J gene TRBJ2-1, with 9 bases lining up with TRBD2. The clonotype originates from a woman in her thirties in good health and CMV-seropositive. In nucleotides, the CDR3 is TGTGCCAGCAGTCCTCAGGCGGGGGGGTTGCGCAATGAGCAGTTCTTC. It specifies CASSPQAGGLRNEQFF.